Included here is one TCR beta chain sequence, with context. Germline V lookup: CDR1 MDHEN, CDR2 SYDVKM. The CDR3 is 13 residues long. Trimming left V 5 bases short and J 3 bases short, with 10 bases between. The sample originates from a study of neoadjuvant anti-PD-1 for oral cavity cancer. Specified time point: after neoadjuvant nivolumab, at surgical resection. Patients had newly diagnosed, untreated stage II-IVA oral cavity squamous cell carcinoma. The patients had HPV-negative, locally advanced oral cavity squamous cell carcinoma. Assay: immunoSEQ multiplex PCR; the TCRdb copy retains only in-frame clones and omits some. Among around 14,000 clones, 60% to 85% were seen once, and the ten largest hold roughly 2%.

The chain joins TRBV28 to TRBJ1-2, with D hard to call. The receptor was derived from a person aged 40-85 years with oral cavity squamous cell carcinoma. The input for sequencing was PBMCs, taken after nivolumab (anti-PD-1) treatment. The CDR3 reads CASSPGHHYGYTF. DNA for the CDR3: TGTGCCAGCAGTCCCGGGCACCACTATGGCTACACCTTC.